These 17 T cell receptor beta chains came from one sample sequenced in a study of cytomegalovirus exposure and HLA in healthy donors. The PCR had 60 Vbeta and 13 Jbeta primers. Sequencing was performed with immunoSEQ multiplex PCR; in TCRdb, only in-frame clones are kept and a portion is missing. The sample has 100,000 to 130,000 clones; 60% to 80% are singletons. What was sequenced was PBMCs. The receptor set was obtained from a man aged 18-30 years in good health and CMV-seronegative.

The chain uses TRBV4-3 and TRBJ1-1; possibly TRBD1 for D (5 bases). Between the trimmed V and J ends, which lost 0 bases and 2 bases, there was a span of 16 bases. Per germline, CDR1 LGHNA and CDR2 YSLEER. The CDR3 consists of 17 residues. The CDR3 loop is CASSQDQDAGTNTEAFF. CDR3 bases: TGCGCCAGCAGCCAAGATCAAGATGCGGGGACTAACACTGAAGCTTTCTTT.

The V call is TRBV4-3, the J call TRBJ2-2; 9 bases are shared with TRBD2. The CDR3 loop spans 20 amino acids. Unmatched junction bases numbered 14, after V lost 2 bases and J lost 1 base. Germline V gene lookup returns CDR1 LGHNA and CDR2 YSLEER. The CDR3 sequence: CASSQRDTTSLAGNTGELFF. In DNA form, the CDR3 reads TGCGCCAGCAGCCAACGTGACACTACCTCACTAGCGGGGAACACCGGGGAGCTGTTTTTT.

The chain combines TRBV9 with TRBJ1-6; 7 nucleotides agree with TRBD1. The V gene end was trimmed by 3 bases and the J gene end by 7 bases; junction bases not matched to a gene: 4. This CDR3 has 14 amino acids. Germline-derived CDR1 and CDR2 are SGDLS and YYNGEE. Here the CDR3 DNA reads TGTGCCAGCAGCGATACAGGGGCCAATTCACCCCTCCACTTT. Its protein product is CASSDTGANSPLHF.

The V and J genes are TRBV5-1 and TRBJ2-7, with D possibly TRBD1 on 8 matching bases. The CDR3 consists of 15 residues. The germline V gene encodes CDR1 SGHRS and CDR2 YFSETQ. The V and J ends lost 4 bases and 2 bases respectively, with 16 bases between them. As DNA, the CDR3 is TGCGCCAGCAGCCGAGGACAGGGAGGGACCTACGAGCAGTACTTC. Translating it yields CASSRGQGGTYEQYF.

V gene TRBV25-1 combines with J gene TRBJ1-2, with 10 bases matching TRBD1. V was clipped by 7 bases and J by 4 bases; unmatched bases: 18. The CDR3 totals 18 residues. Germline loops: CDR1 MGHDK, CDR2 SYGVNS. CDR3: CASTQERQGAGSGYGYTF. For the CDR3, the DNA is TGTGCCAGCACCCAGGAGCGACAGGGGGCGGGATCTGGCTATGGCTACACCTTC.

In this sample, this clone turned up once. The chain employs TRBV7-2 and TRBJ2-3, with D tentatively TRBD1 (5 bases). V dropped 1 base and J dropped 2 bases, with 13 bases sitting between them. This CDR3 has 16 amino acids. Germline loops: CDR1 SGHTA, CDR2 FQGNSA. The CDR3 sequence is CASSLGPLGHTDTQYF. The CDR3 nucleotides are TGTGCCAGCAGCTTAGGCCCCCTCGGACACACAGATACGCAGTATTTT.

V gene TRBV7-2 combines with J gene TRBJ2-3, with D tentatively TRBD2 (6 bases). V was clipped by 8 bases and J by 9 bases, with 9 bases between them. Germline loops: CDR1 SGHTA, CDR2 FQGNSA. This CDR3 has 10 amino acids. CDR3 amino acids: CASGGRTQYF. The CDR3 bases are TGTGCCAGCGGGGGGAGAACGCAGTATTTT.

Notes on this clone: This sample includes further DNA sequences coding for the same CDR3. The J gene is TRBJ1-4, the V gene TRBV4-2, with D tentatively TRBD1 (5 bases). CDR1 and CDR2 from the germline V gene are LGHNA and YNFKEQ. This CDR3 spans 18 amino acids. V shed 0 bases and J shed 1 base, with 15 bases lying between them. CDR3 amino acids: CASSQEAGMGLTNEKLFF. CDR3 DNA sequence: TGTGCCAGCAGCCAAGAAGCGGGAATGGGGCTAACTAATGAAAAACTGTTTTTT.

This clone has just one count. Other DNA variants within this sample encode the same CDR3. The V gene is TRBV2, the J gene TRBJ1-5; D is undetermined. V was trimmed by 3 bases and J by 2 bases, leaving 5 bases between them. The CDR3 is 13 amino acids. The germline V gene encodes CDR1 SNHLY and CDR2 FYNNEI. CDR3 in amino acids: CASSERGNQPQHF. The DNA of the CDR3 is TGTGCCAGCAGTGAGAGGGGCAATCAGCCCCAGCATTTT.

This rearrangement joins TRBV6-1 to TRBJ1-5; D possibly corresponds to TRBD1 (6 bases). Germline values: CDR1 MNHNS, CDR2 SASEGT. The CDR3 totals 14 residues. The germline V and J ends were trimmed by 10 bases and 1 base, with 14 bases remaining between them. CDR3 protein: CATPRGGSNQPQHF. DNA of the CDR3: TGTGCCACTCCAAGGGGGGGAAGCAATCAGCCCCAGCATTTT.

For the CDR3, the DNA is TGTGCCAGCAGCGCATGGGGGGGGCGGGGTTCACCCCTCCACTTT. Translating gives CASSAWGGRGSPLHF. This sequence joins TRBV9 and TRBJ1-6, with a possible D match to TRBD1 (6 bases). The CDR3 runs 15 residues. Trimming took off 3 bases at V and 9 bases at J, with 16 bases between the two ends. Germline V CDR1 and CDR2: SGDLS, YYNGEE.

The V gene is TRBV14, the J gene TRBJ2-2; 8 positions match TRBD1. V trimming: 5 bases; J trimming: 4 bases; junction bases outside the gene matches: 6. In germline, CDR1 is SGHDN, CDR2 FVKESK. The CDR3 is 15 residues long. The DNA of the CDR3 is TGTGCCAGCAGCGCCACAGGGGGAGGCACCGGGGAGCTGTTTTTT. This sequence encodes CASSATGGGTGELFF.

This clone was seen a few times. The V call is TRBV6-5, the J call TRBJ2-1; 7 nucleotides line up with TRBD2. CDR1 and CDR2 (germline): MNHEY, SVGAGI. CDR3 size: 15 residues. The ends lost 7 bases at V and 0 bases at J; junction bases unmatched: 6. CDR3 coding DNA: TGTGCCAGCAAACGGGGCGGGAGCTCCTACAATGAGCAGTTCTTC. Residues: CASKRGGSSYNEQFF.

The V and J genes are TRBV18 and TRBJ2-2, with a tentative D call TRBD1 (5 bases). The CDR3 contains 15 residues. Trimming shortened V by 0 bases and J by 4 bases, and 9 bases separated the two germline ends. CDR1 and CDR2 from the germline V gene are KGHSH and LQKENI. In nucleotides, the CDR3 is TGTGCCAGCTCACCACCGTCAGGGTTCACCGGGGAGCTGTTTTTT. This encodes CASSPPSGFTGELFF.

This clone was observed a single time. This chain connects TRBV7-9 to TRBJ2-7, with D possibly being TRBD1 (6 bases). CDR3 length: 15 residues. V lost 4 bases, J lost 6 bases, and 19 bases lay in between. In germline, CDR1 is SEHNR, CDR2 FQNEAQ (reference sequence). This CDR3 reads CASSSRKGRGGEQYF. CDR3 DNA sequence: TGTGCCAGCAGCTCGCGGAAGGGCAGGGGTGGCGAGCAGTACTTC.

The J gene is TRBJ2-2, the V gene TRBV7-6, with D possibly TRBD1 on 6 matching bases. The CDR3 runs to 16 residues. V lost 5 bases to trimming and J lost 4 bases, with 17 bases between them. Germline CDR1 reads SGHVS; CDR2 reads FNYEAQ. The CDR3 spells CASSGPQGPGTGELFF. The DNA for the CDR3 is TGTGCCAGCAGCGGCCCCCAGGGGCCGGGCACCGGGGAGCTGTTTTTT. Looking up the rest from reference TRBV7-6 and TRBJ2-2 gives the full variable domain: GAGVSQSPRYKVTKRGQDVALRCDPISGHVSLYWYRQALGQGPEFLTYFNYEAQQDKSGLPNDRFSAERPEGSISTLTIQRTEQRDSAMYRCASSGPQGPGTGELFFGEGSRLTVL.

V is TRBV5-4 and J is TRBJ1-2, with a possible D match to TRBD1 (5 bases). The V and J ends lost 1 base and 6 bases respectively, with 13 bases between them. Per germline, CDR1 SGHNT and CDR2 YYREEE (reference sequence). The CDR3 covers 14 residues. The CDR3 loop is CASSLQDRDDGYTF. CDR3 nucleotides: TGTGCCAGCAGCTTGCAAGACAGAGACGATGGCTACACCTTC.